This T cell receptor (beta chain) was recovered during a study of control samples from healthy donors and cancer patients. The data were produced by immunoSEQ multiplex PCR, yet TCRdb's version contains in-frame clones alone and is incomplete. The sample contains 90,000 to 110,000 clones, about nine tenths of which appear only once. Germline CDR1 is LNHNV and CDR2 is YYDKDF (reference sequence). This CDR3 region has 15 residues. The V gene lost 0 bases and the J gene lost 0 bases, with 6 bases spanning the gap. The sample taken for sequencing was blood. This chain uses TRBV15 with TRBJ2-4; D is unresolved. The receptor comes from a human donor in good health. The donor label of this sample is uncertain. CDR3 sequence reads: CATSRDLLAKNIQYF. CDR3 sequence (DNA): TGTGCCACCAGCAGAGATCTTTTAGCCAAAAACATTCAGTACTTC.